The following is a T cell receptor (beta chain) sequence with its context. Its antigen specificity is not known. Base qualities were left out, and no much larger clone turns up one base away. The cohort comprised around 690 healthy bone marrow donors. Cohort members were all nominally healthy when sampled, although unrecorded immune exposures were likely present. The donor tested CMV seronegative, placing the donor among the approximately 400 seronegative members of the cohort. Every donor gave a peripheral blood sample, and the peripheral blood mononuclear cells from that sample were used for TCR beta sequencing. The Qiagen DNeasy Blood Extraction Kit was used to extract genomic DNA from the blood cell samples. The library was made by the immunoSEQ multiplex PCR assay. The multiplex PCR relied on a mix of 60 forward primers for TCR Vbeta segments and 13 reverse primers for TCR Jbeta segments. The CDR3 region of rearranged TCR beta genes was amplified from genomic DNA by a multiplex PCR assay. The Illumina HiSeq System was used to sequence the amplified TCR beta libraries as 87-base-pair reads. Concerning the study's data processing: A later analysis counted around 72 million unique TCR beta chains across the 700 or so repertoires, and 9.5 million to 11 million of these chains were shared by at least two donors. A nearest-neighbor algorithm error-corrected the raw reads and collapsed the reads into unique sequences, merging closely related sequences to remove PCR and sequencing errors. Alignment of CDR3 sequences to IMGT reference sequences was used to assign V, D and J gene segments. For a sequence to be retained, a match of at least six nucleotides was required to both a V gene segment and a J gene segment. A rearrangement was called productive if the CDR3 had no stop codons and remained in frame with V and J, and every other rearrangement was called non-productive. Following IMGT convention, CDR3 was defined as the stretch from the second conserved V-encoded cysteine to the conserved J-encoded phenylalanine. In an earlier analysis of roughly 580 of the donors, sequences lacking an unambiguous match to a single V gene segment were excluded. In an earlier analysis of 587 of the donors, V segments were called functional above 56.7% productive rearrangements and were called segregating when the between-donor standard deviation exceeded 5%. A statistical classification framework was built for diagnosing cytomegalovirus status from the catalog of TCR beta chain sequences. In a later analysis, V and J genes were assigned by comparing TCR nucleotide sequences against IMGT/GENE-DB human TR gene sequences. A later analysis assigned CDR3 sequences and most-parsimonious VDJ recombination scenarios with the TCRdist pipeline. In a later analysis, each TCR beta chain was defined by its CDR3 amino acid sequence together with its V-gene family, and reads without a unique V-gene family were excluded. A later analysis removed over 500 highly shared, low-generation-probability nucleotide sequences to deal with suspected cross-contamination and a sequencing artifact. In a later analysis, a clonal expansion index for each public chain was calculated from normalized within-repertoire ranks of inferred template counts. In a later analysis, generation probabilities were computed using a VDJ recombination model fitted to out-of-frame rearrangements, and the results were checked against IGoR. A later analysis scored TCR-TCR, TCR-HLA and TCR-CMV co-occurrence with hypergeometric tests, applying a repertoire-size bias correction to TCR pairs. To estimate false discovery rates, a later analysis permuted the HLA or CMV assignments 20 times. In a later analysis, co-occurring TCRs were grouped using DBSCAN, with TCRdist sequence similarity added in when clustering inside HLA-allele-positive subsets. Co-occurrence clustering excluded repertoires with fewer than 30,000 or more than 120,000 public chains, plus five with anomalous nucleotide sharing. The clones in this table, taken by TCRdb from immuneACCESS, are in-frame only. Not every clone is retained; where verified, under half of the shortfall comes from an unresolved V gene, and the cause of the rest is unknown. Clone size and the V and J calls come from that table; the DNA yielded D and trimming. This sample is represented by 130,000 or so clones; over 75% of them were singletons. Less than 2% of the sample comes from the top ten.

The data were obtained in a study of cytomegalovirus exposure and HLA in healthy donors (dated by TCRdb to 2017 to 2019). A note on the overall study: An earlier analysis of roughly 500 of the donors reported approximately 280 Gb of sequence data and 95 million to 140 million unique TCR beta sequences obtained from some 200 million T cells. An early release covering more than 500 HLA-typed donors comprised 250 to 350 gigabases of sequencing data and 85 million to 100 million unique TCR sequences. Of the roughly 400 genotyped donors, roughly 80% were placed in the genetic ancestry cluster associated with self-reported Caucasian donors. The study aimed to test whether signatures of past pathogen exposure could be identified by cataloging public T cell receptors. The T cell repertoires of several hundred subjects were profiled by immunosequencing and related to cytomegalovirus serostatus. Along with the approximately 700-subject first cohort, a separate validation cohort of around 110 different subjects was used. To predict cytomegalovirus infection status, the study brought together high-throughput TCR immunosequencing, statistical association of individual TCRs with disease status, and machine learning. A later analysis re-examined previously published TCR beta repertoires from more than 550 donors and added high-resolution HLA genotyping to investigate patterns of TCR occurrence. In the later analysis, no new phenotypic data were used to find candidate immune exposures; instead, reliance was placed on TCR beta sequences and their occurrence across donors. An earlier analysis of some 600 of the donors applied high-throughput TCR beta sequencing to assess whether each TCR beta V gene segment acted as functional or pseudogenic. Donor age, sex, ethnicity and CMV serostatus were compiled together with the repertoire data. Genome-wide SNP genotypes for about three fifths of the roughly 700 donors were used in a later genetic analysis, which treated that subset as a discovery cohort. Every repertoire in the discovery cohort had been generated on one and the same sequencing platform. HLA typing covered class I and class II loci at four-digit resolution. Typing coverage varied by locus: about 620-640 donors for A, B, C, DRB1 and DQB1; under 550 for DQA1; nearly 610 for DPA1; roughly 450 for DPB1. Four to six DR-DQ haplotypes were handled as single units for association and clustering, since linkage in the cohort was strong. On average, around 230,000 unique TCR beta nucleotide sequences were sequenced per donor among 398 genotyped donors of the cohort, with 15% to 20% of those sequences being non-productive.

The germline V gene gives CDR1 as SNHLY and CDR2 as FYNNEI. Trimming removed 3 bases from V and 0 bases from J, leaving 8 bases between the germline ends. Taken from cysteine to phenylalanine, the CDR3 has 15 residues. The DNA shown is the 45-base CDR3, in frame from base 1. Findings and caveats that apply to the study as a whole: According to a later analysis, TCR association rates differed among HLA loci, with DRB1 alleles showing the most associated TCRs and HLA-C alleles showing the fewest. The classifier was reported to diagnose cytomegalovirus status with high specificity and sensitivity in both the original cohort and the validation cohort. According to a later analysis, most CMV-associated TCR beta chains appeared to be HLA-restricted, and the HLA associations seemed to be driven largely by CMV exposure. An association between a missense DCLRE1C variant and V-gene and J-gene trimming of TCR beta chains was found in a later genetic analysis and replicated in an independent cohort. The cohort was sequenced for TCR beta chains only, and without alpha or paired-chain data the features that could be detected were limited. Across donors, most TCR sequences were observed very rarely, whereas some public TCRs were present in many individuals. In vitro tests confirmed that a few of the cytomegalovirus-associated TCR beta chains recognize cytomegalovirus antigens. A later genetic analysis reported fewer N-insertions in productive TCRs among donors in an Asian-associated ancestry cluster than the roughly 670-donor mean. In an earlier analysis of about 600 of the donors, most TCR beta V segments appeared in productive rearrangements about 87% or about 30% of the time, broadly matching IMGT annotations. Because counts were too low, seventeen rarely observed V segments, including chromosome 9 orphons, were left out of the earlier analysis of a few hundred of the donors. A further reported finding was that TCR beta sequences accurately predicted the HLA-A and HLA-B alleles for most subjects in the first cohort. According to the authors, the approach could potentially be generalized to other disease states and immunological phenotypes. A cluster of highly shared sequence variants was judged likely to be a technical artifact of the sequencing pipeline. Linkage disequilibrium might explain the correlated functional status among segregating V segments, but an unknown experimental factor could not be excluded. At a false discovery rate of 0.05, a later analysis linked 16,951 TCR beta sequences to specific HLA alleles. According to a later analysis, parvovirus B19, influenza, CMV and Epstein-Barr virus appeared linked to several top co-occurrence clusters. Because some donors lacked HLA typing at each locus, the association tests relied only on the typed subset. Immune exposure information for the cohort was limited to CMV serostatus. When HLA alleles, especially DR and DQ, strongly co-occurred, TCR associations were difficult to assign to individual alleles. In a later analysis, HLA-associated TCR beta chains were found to be more clonally expanded and to have lower generation probabilities than equally common non-associated chains. Some IMGT-functional V segments, including TRBV6-2 and TRBV6-3, could not be distinguished by the 87-base-pair reads and were therefore excluded. In the study, about 150 TCR beta chains were listed as associated with cytomegalovirus. Presence/absence analyses assumed roughly uniform sequencing depth across donors, an assumption that may not hold.

The chain is encoded by TRBV2 joined to TRBJ1-4, with the D gene not clear enough to name. The sample was PBMCs. This clonotype originated in a man in his forties or fifties in good health and CMV-seronegative. The CDR3 has the sequence CASSEGRATNEKLFF. The nucleotides read TGTGCCAGCAGTGAGGGGAGGGCAACTAATGAAAAACTGTTTTTT.